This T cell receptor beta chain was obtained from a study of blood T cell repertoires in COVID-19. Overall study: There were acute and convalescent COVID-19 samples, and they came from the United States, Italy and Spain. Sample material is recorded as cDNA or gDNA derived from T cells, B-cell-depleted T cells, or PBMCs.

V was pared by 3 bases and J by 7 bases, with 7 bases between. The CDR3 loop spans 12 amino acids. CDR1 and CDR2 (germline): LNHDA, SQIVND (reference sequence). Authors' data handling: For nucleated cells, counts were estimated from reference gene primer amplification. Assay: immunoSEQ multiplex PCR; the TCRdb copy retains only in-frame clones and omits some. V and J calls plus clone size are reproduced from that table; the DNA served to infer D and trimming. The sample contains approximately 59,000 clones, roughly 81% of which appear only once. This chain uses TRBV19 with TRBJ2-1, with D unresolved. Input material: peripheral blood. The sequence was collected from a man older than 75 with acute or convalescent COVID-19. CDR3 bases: TGTGCCAGTAGTATTCTCCGTAATGAGCAGTTCTTC. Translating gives CASSILRNEQFF. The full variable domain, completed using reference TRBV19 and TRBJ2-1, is DGGITQSPKYLFRKEGQNVTLSCEQNLNHDAMYWYRQDPGQGLRLIYYSQIVNDFQKGDIAEGYSVSREKKESFPLTVTSAQKNPTAFYLCASSILRNEQFFGPGTRLTVL.